This section outlines one T cell receptor (beta chain) sequence together with its context. Its antigen remains unknown. V was shortened by 4 bases and J by 7 bases, with 14 bases between the two germline ends. CDR3 length equals 13 residues. Germline V CDR1 and CDR2: SGHKS, YYEKEE (reference sequence). This record belongs to a study of blood T cells in healthy people across ages. Findings and caveats of the study: Naive T cell percentage showed a strong correlation with the diversity of TCR beta. Whereas aged donors had fewer naive CD4+ cells, long-lived donors had more of them and higher diversity.

A second PCR, run for about 7 to 12 cycles, used a sample-barcoded 5' primer plus a J-beta primer mix. A template-switch adaptor with 12 random nucleotides tagged each cDNA molecule. Paired-end reads containing CDR3 totaled no fewer than 2.5 million for each sample. TCRdb ran MiXCR on the 5' RACE reads and lists one entry per CDR3 protein. In the table there are hundreds of thousands of distinct CDR3 sequences, 40% to 50% of which are singletons. The receptor's source is a man aged 60 to 69 in good health. The rearrangement joins TRBV5-5 to TRBJ2-5; D gene ambiguous. The sample comprised blood. In DNA, the CDR3 is TGTGCCAGCAGCCTCAGGTCTCCGGGGACCCAGTACTTC. It encodes CASSLRSPGTQYF.